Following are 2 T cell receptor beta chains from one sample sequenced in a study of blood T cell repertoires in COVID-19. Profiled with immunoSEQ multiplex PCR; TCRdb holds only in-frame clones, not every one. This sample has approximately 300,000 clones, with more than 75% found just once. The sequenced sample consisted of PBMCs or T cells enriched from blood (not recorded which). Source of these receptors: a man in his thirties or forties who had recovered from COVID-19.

CDR3 sequence: CASSILGVANQPQHF. In DNA form, the CDR3 reads TGTGCCAGTAGTATCTTAGGGGTCGCAAATCAGCCCCAGCATTTT. The chain is built from TRBV19 and TRBJ1-5; weak D call: TRBD1 (5 bases). Germline V gene lookup returns CDR1 LNHDA and CDR2 SQIVND (reference sequence). The V end lost 3 bases, the J end lost 4 bases, and 13 bases lay between the germline ends. The CDR3 extends over 15 amino acids.

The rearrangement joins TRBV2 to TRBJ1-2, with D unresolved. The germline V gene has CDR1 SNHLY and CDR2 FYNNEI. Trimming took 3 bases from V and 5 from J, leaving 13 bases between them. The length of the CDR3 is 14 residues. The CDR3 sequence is CASSDGVVRYGYTF. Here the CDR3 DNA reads TGTGCCAGCAGTGACGGAGTGGTCCGGTATGGCTACACCTTC.